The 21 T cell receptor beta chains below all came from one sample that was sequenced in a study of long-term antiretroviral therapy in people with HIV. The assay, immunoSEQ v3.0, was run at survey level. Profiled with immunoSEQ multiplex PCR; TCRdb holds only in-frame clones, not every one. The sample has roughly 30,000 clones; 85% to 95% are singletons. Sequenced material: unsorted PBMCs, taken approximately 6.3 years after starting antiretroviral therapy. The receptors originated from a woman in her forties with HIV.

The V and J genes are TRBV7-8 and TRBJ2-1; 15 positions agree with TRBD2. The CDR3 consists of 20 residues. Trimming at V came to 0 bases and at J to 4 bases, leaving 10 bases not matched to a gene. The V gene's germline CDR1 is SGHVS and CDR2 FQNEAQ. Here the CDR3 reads CASSLALGTSGGSTYNEQFF. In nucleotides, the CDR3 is TGTGCCAGCAGCTTAGCCCTCGGGACTAGCGGGGGGAGCACATACAATGAGCAGTTCTTC.

Here the CDR3 reads CASSENRDLINEKLFF. CDR3 nucleotide sequence: TGTGCCAGCAGTGAAAACCGGGACCTAATTAATGAAAAACTGTTTTTT. The chain combines TRBV25-1 with TRBJ1-4, with a possible D match to TRBD1 (5 bases). The V end was cut by 2 bases, the J end by 4 bases, with 14 bases between. The CDR3 length is 16 residues. The germline V gene encodes CDR1 MGHDK and CDR2 SYGVNS.

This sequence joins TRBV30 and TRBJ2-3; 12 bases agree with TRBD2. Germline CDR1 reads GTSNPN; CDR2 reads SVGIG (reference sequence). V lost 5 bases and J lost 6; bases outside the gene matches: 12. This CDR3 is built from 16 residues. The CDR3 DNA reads TGTGCCTGGGGACTCGGGACTAGCGGGTTTCCCGATACGCAGTATTTT. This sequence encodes CAWGLGTSGFPDTQYF.

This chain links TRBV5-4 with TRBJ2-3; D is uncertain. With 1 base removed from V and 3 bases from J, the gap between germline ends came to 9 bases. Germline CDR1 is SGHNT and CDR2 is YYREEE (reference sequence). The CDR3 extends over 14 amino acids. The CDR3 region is CASSLTSSTDTQYF. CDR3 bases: TGTGCCAGCAGCTTGACCTCCTCGACAGATACGCAGTATTTT.

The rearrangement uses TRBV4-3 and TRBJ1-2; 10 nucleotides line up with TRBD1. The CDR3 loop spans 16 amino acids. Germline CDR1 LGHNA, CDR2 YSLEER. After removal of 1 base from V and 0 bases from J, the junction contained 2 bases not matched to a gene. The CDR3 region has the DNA TGCGCCAGCAGCCAAGGCGGACAGGGGGCTAACTATGGCTACACCTTC. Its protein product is CASSQGGQGANYGYTF.

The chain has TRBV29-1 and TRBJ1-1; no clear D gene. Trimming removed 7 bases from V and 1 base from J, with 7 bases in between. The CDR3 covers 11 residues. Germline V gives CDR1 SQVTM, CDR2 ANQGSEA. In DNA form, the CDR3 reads TGCAGCGGAGGTGCGAACACTGAAGCTTTCTTT. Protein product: CSGGANTEAFF. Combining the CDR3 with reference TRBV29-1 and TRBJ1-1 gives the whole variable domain SAVISQKPSRDICQRGTSLTIQCQVDSQVTMMFWYRQQPGQSLTLIATANQGSEATYESGFVIDKFPISRPNLTFSTLTVSNMSPEDSSIYLCSGGANTEAFFGQGTRLTVV.

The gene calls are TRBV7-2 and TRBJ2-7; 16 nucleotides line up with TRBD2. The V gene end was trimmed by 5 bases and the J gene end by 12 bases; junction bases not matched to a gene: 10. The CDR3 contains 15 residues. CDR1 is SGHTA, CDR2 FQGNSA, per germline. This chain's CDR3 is CASSRIGTSGGGWYF. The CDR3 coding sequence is TGTGCCAGCAGCCGCATCGGGACTAGCGGGGGGGGGTGGTACTTC.

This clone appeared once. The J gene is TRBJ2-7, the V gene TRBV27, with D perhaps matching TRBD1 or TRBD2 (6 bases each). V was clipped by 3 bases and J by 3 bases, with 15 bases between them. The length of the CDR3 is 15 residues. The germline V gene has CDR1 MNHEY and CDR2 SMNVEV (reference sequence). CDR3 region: CASSLGGTGNYEQYF. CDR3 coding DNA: TGTGCCAGCAGTTTGGGGGGAACAGGGAACTACGAGCAGTACTTC.

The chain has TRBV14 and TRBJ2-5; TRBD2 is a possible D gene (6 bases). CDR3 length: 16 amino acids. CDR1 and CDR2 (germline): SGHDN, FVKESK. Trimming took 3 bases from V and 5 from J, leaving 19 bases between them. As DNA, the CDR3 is TGTGCCAGCAGCCACGGCTTACGGGGGACCTTGGAGACCCAGTACTTC. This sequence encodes CASSHGLRGTLETQYF.

CDR3 in amino acids: CASSIGYSGANVLTF. CDR3 coding DNA: TGTGCCAGTAGTATAGGCTACTCTGGGGCCAACGTCCTGACTTTC. The chain couples TRBV19 to TRBJ2-6; no reliable D call. This CDR3 comprises 15 residues. The germline gives CDR1 LNHDA, CDR2 SQIVND (reference sequence). Trimming cost V 1 base and J 0 bases, with 4 bases left between them.

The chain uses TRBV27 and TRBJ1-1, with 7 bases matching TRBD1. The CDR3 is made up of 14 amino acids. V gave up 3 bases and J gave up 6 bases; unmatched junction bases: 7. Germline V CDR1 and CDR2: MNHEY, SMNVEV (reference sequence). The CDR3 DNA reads TGTGCCAGCAGTTTTGCAGACAGGGCTCCTGAAGCTTTCTTT. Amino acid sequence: CASSFADRAPEAFF.

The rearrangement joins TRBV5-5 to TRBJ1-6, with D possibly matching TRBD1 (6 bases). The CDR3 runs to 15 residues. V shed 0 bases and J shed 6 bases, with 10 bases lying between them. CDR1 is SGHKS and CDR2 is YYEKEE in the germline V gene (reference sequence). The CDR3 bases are TGTGCCAGCAGCTTGGCAGGGGAGAGTAATTCACCCCTCCACTTT. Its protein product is CASSLAGESNSPLHF.

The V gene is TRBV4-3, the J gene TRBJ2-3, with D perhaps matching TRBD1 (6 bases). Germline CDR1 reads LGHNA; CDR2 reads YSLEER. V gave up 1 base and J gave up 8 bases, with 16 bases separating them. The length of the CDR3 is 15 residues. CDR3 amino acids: CASSQARGGLGTQYF. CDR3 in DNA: TGCGCCAGCAGCCAAGCCCGAGGGGGTTTGGGTACGCAGTATTTT.

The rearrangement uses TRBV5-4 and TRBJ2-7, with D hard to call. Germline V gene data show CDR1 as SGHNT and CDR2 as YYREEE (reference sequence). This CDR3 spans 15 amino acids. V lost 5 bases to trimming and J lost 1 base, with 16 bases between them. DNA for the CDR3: TGTGCCAGCAGTTTCAGAGATCAGCCTTCCTACGAGCAGTACTTC. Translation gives CASSFRDQPSYEQYF.

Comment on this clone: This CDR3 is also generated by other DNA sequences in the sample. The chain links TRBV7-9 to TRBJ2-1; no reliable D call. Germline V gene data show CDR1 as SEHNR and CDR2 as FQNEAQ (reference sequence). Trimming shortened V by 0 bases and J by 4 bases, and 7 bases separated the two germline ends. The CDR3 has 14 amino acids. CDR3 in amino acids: CASSLAGSYNEQFF. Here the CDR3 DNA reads TGTGCCAGCAGCTTAGCGGGTAGTTACAATGAGCAGTTCTTC.

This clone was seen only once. The CDR3 region is CASTTRRAGAVYGYTF. CDR3 in DNA: TGTGCCAGCACCACTCGGCGGGCAGGGGCGGTATATGGCTACACCTTC. V gene TRBV7-9 combines with J gene TRBJ1-2; D is perhaps TRBD1 (6 bases). The CDR3 totals 16 residues. Germline loops: CDR1 SEHNR, CDR2 FQNEAQ (reference sequence). Trimming left V 7 bases short and J 5 bases short, with 23 bases between.

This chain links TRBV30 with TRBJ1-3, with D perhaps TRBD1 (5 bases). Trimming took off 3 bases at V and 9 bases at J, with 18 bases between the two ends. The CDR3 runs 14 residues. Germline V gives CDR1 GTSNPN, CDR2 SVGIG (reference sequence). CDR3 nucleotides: TGTGCCTGGAGCCAGGGAGTCTCCTTGACCACCATATATTTT. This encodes CAWSQGVSLTTIYF.

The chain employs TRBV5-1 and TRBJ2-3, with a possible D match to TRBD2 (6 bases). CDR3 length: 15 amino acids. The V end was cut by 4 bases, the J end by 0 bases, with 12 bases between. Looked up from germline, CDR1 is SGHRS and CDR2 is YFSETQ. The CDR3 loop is CASSPDGGSTDTQYF. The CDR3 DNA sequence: TGCGCCAGCAGCCCGGATGGGGGGAGCACAGATACGCAGTATTTT. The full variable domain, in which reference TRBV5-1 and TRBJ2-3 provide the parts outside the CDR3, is KAGVTQTPRYLIKTRGQQVTLSCSPISGHRSVSWYQQTPGQGLQFLFEYFSETQRNKGNFPGRFSGRQFSNSRSEMNVSTLELGDSALYLCASSPDGGSTDTQYFGPGTRLTVL.

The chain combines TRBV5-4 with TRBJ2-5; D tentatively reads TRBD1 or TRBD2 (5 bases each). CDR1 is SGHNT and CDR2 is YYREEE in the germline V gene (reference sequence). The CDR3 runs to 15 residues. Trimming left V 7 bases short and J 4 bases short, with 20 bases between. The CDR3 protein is CASSSRVGAGETQYF. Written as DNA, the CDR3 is TGTGCCAGCTCGTCCCGGGTAGGGGCGGGAGAGACCCAGTACTTC. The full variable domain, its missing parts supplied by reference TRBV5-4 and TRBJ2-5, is ETGVTQSPTHLIKTRGQQVTLRCSSQSGHNTVSWYQQALGQGPQFIFQYYREEENGRGNFPPRFSGLQFPNYSSELNVNALELDDSALYLCASSSRVGAGETQYFGPGTRLLVL.

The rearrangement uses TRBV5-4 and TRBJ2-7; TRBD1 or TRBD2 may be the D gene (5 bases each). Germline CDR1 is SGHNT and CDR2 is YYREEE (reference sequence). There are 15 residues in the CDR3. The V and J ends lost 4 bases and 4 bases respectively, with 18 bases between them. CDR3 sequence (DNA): TGTGCCAGCAGCCCAACCGGGGCCCAGGCGTACGAGCAGTACTTC. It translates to CASSPTGAQAYEQYF.

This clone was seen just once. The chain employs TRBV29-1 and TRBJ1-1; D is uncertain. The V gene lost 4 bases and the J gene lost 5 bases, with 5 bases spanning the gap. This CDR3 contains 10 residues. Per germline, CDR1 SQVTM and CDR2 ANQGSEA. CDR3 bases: TGCAGCGTTGGAGTAACTGAAGCTTTCTTT. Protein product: CSVGVTEAFF.